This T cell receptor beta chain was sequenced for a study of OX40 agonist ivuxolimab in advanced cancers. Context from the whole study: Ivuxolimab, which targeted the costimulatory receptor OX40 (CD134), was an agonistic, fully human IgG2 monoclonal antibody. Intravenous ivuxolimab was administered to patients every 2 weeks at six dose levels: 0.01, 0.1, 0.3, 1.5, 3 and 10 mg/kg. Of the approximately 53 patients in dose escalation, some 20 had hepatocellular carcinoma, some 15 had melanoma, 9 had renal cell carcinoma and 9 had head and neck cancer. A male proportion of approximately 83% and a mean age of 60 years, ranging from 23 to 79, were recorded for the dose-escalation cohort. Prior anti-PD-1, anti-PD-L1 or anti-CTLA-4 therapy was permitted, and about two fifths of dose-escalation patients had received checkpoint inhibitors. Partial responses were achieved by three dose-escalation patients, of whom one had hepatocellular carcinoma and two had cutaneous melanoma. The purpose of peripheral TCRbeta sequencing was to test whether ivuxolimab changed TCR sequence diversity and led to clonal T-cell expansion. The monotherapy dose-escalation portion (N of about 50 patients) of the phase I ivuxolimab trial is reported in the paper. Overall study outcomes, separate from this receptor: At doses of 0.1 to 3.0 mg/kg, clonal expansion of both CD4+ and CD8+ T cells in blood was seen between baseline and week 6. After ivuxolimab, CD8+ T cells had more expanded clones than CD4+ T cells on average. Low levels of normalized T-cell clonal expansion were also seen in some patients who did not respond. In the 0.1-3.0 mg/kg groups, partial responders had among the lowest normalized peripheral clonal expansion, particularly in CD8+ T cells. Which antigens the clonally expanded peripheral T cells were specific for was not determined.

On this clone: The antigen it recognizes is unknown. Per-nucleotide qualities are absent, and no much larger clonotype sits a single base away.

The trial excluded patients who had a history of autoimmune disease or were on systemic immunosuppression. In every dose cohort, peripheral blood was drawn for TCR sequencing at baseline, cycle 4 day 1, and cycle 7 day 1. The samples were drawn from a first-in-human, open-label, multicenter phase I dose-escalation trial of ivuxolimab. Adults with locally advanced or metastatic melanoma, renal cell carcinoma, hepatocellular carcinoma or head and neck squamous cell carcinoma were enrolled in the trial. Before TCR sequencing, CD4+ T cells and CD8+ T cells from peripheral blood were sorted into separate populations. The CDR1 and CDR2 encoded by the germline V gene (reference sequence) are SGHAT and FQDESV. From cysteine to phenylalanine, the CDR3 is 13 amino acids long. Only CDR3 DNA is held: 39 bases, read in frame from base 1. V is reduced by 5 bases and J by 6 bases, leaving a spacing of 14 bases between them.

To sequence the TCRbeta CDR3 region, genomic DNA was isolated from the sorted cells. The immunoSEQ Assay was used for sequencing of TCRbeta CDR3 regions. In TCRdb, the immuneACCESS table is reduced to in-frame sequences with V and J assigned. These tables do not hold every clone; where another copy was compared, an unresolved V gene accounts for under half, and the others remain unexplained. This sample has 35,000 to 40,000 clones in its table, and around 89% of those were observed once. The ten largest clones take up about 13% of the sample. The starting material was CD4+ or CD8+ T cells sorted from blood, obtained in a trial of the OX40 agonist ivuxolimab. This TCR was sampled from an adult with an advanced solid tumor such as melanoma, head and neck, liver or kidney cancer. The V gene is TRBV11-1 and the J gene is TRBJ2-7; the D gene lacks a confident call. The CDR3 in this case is CASSGTDPLEQYF. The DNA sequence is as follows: TGTGCCAGCAGCGGTACAGATCCTCTCGAGCAGTACTTC.